A single sample gave rise to the 20 T cell receptor beta chains below, sequenced in a study of human T cells and chemical hapten exposure. TCRdb re-derived calls from the RACE reads in MiXCR, one entry per CDR3 protein. The table shows around 250,000 distinct CDR3 sequences, with about 8.6% occurring only once. The time point: pre-sensitization, week 0. Treatment of the sample: therapeutic diphenylcyclopropenone sensitization with weekly scalp DPC. The material was whole blood, obtained in connection with sensitization to the hapten diphenylcyclopropenone (DPC). The receptors derive from a woman in her 40s with alopecia areata. Some clones in this sample may be carry-over from other donors' samples.

This clonotype came up a few times. The J gene is TRBJ2-5, the V gene TRBV9; maybe TRBD1 (5 bases). The V end lost 0 bases, the J end lost 5 bases, and 8 bases lay between the germline ends. CDR1 is SGDLS and CDR2 is YYNGEE in the germline V gene. The CDR3 consists of 13 residues. The CDR3 region is CASSVAGQETQYF. The CDR3 DNA is TGTGCCAGCAGCGTAGCAGGGCAGGAGACCCAGTACTTC.

This clonotype has a handful of counts. The chain couples TRBV24-1 to TRBJ2-2; D not resolved. Trimming cost V 9 bases and J 7 bases, with 11 bases left between them. The germline V gene encodes CDR1 KGHDR and CDR2 SFDVKD. The CDR3 spans 12 residues. In DNA, the CDR3 is TGTGCCACCCACTTAAGGGTCGGGGAGCTGTTTTTT. It encodes CATHLRVGELFF.

This sequence joins TRBV6-1 and TRBJ1-1; TRBD1 is a possible D gene (6 bases). Deletions cut 6 bases from V and 5 bases from J, with 13 bases between. CDR3 length equals 13 residues. The germline CDR1 and CDR2 sequences are MNHNS and SASEGT. CDR3: CASSVNRVTEAFF. The CDR3 nucleotides are TGTGCCAGCAGCGTAAACAGGGTTACTGAAGCTTTCTTT.

There are a few counts of this clonotype. The chain combines TRBV28 with TRBJ2-1, with TRBD1 matching over 10 bases. V lost 4 bases and J lost 8; bases outside the gene matches: 8. Per germline, CDR1 MDHEN and CDR2 SYDVKM. The CDR3 is made up of 15 amino acids. CDR3 nucleotides: TGTGCCAGCAGTTCCCCGGGACAGGGGATCGATGAGCAGTTCTTC. Encoded protein: CASSSPGQGIDEQFF.

J is TRBJ2-6 and V is TRBV5-1; D remains unclear. Looked up from germline, CDR1 is SGHRS and CDR2 is YFSETQ. Trimming shortened V by 3 bases and J by 4 bases, and 8 bases separated the two germline ends. The CDR3 contains 14 residues. The CDR3 region has the DNA TGCGCCAGCAGCTGGACGCTCGGGGCCAACGTCCTGACTTTC. Residues: CASSWTLGANVLTF.

This clonotype has a handful of counts. This chain connects TRBV14 to TRBJ2-5; D is possibly TRBD1 (5 bases). The germline gives CDR1 SGHDN, CDR2 FVKESK. Trimming cost V 0 bases and J 6 bases, with 14 bases left between them. CDR3 length equals 15 residues. The CDR3 region has the DNA TGTGCCAGCAGCCAAGACGACAGATGGGTGAAGACCCAGTACTTC. This encodes CASSQDDRWVKTQYF. Complete variable domain (other parts from reference TRBV14 and TRBJ2-5): EAGVTQFPSHSVIEKGQTVTLRCDPISGHDNLYWYRRVMGKEIKFLLHFVKESKQDESGMPNNRFLAERTGGTYSTLKVQPAELEDSGVYFCASSQDDRWVKTQYFGPGTRLLVL.

In this sample, this clonotype turned up a few times. This chain joins TRBV11-2 and TRBJ2-2, with 7 bases lining up with TRBD1. The CDR3 consists of 17 residues. Per germline, CDR1 SGHAT and CDR2 FQNNGV. Trimming at V came to 7 bases and at J to 8 bases, leaving 19 bases not matched to a gene. In nucleotides, the CDR3 is TGTGCCAGCACCTCCCAACGCGGACAGGCTAACGCAGGGGAGCTGTTTTTT. Its protein product is CASTSQRGQANAGELFF.

This clonotype was observed a few times. The gene calls are TRBV20-1 and TRBJ1-2; D not certain. CDR1 and CDR2 from the germline V gene are DFQATT and SNEGSKA (reference sequence). This CDR3 comprises 11 residues. Trimming cost V 6 bases and J 4 bases, with 9 bases left between them. The CDR3 here is CSASWAYGYTF. CDR3 nucleotides: TGCAGTGCGTCCTGGGCCTATGGCTACACCTTC.

This chain uses TRBV7-2 with TRBJ1-4; 8 bases agree with TRBD1. Germline-derived CDR1 and CDR2 are SGHTA and FQGNSA. The length of the CDR3 is 14 residues. V lost 5 bases to trimming and J lost 7 bases; unmatched junction nucleotides: 6. The CDR3 region is CASSPGGAFEKLFF. For the CDR3, the DNA is TGTGCCAGCAGCCCAGGGGGCGCGTTTGAAAAACTGTTTTTT.

This clonotype came up once. A junction end diverges from the germline sequence, so it may reflect a read error. This sequence joins TRBV3-1 and TRBJ2-5, with TRBD2 matching over 10 bases. This CDR3 contains 16 residues. Germline CDR1 LGHDT, CDR2 YNNKEL (reference sequence). DNA of the CDR3: TGTGCCAGCAGCCAAGACACACTAGCGGGAAAAGAGACCCTGTACTTC. This sequence encodes CASSQDTLAGKETLYF.

CDR3 coding DNA: TGCGCCAGCAGCCAAGATCTCGCAGCAAACTATGGCTACACCTTC. Encoded protein: CASSQDLAANYGYTF. V and J are TRBV4-3 and TRBJ1-2; D is unclear. CDR1 and CDR2 from the germline V gene are LGHNA and YSLEER. The V end was cut by 0 bases, the J end by 2 bases, with 10 bases between. The CDR3 has 15 residues.

With respect to this clonotype: The junction departs from the called germline gene at one end, perhaps through a read error. The gene calls are TRBV12-3 or TRBV12-4 and TRBJ1-2, with D perhaps matching TRBD1 (5 bases). This CDR3 comprises 13 residues. The CDR3 is CASSQTTDYDYTF. The CDR3 DNA follows: TGTGCCAGCAGTCAGACGACAGACTATGACTACACCTTC.

This clonotype turned up a few times. The chain is built from TRBV12-3 or TRBV12-4 and TRBJ2-5, with a tentative D call TRBD2 (5 bases). Trimming cost V 2 bases and J 6 bases, with 16 bases left between them. The CDR3 has 15 amino acids. DNA of the CDR3: TGTGCCAGCAGTTTAACAGCGGCGATAGTTAAGACCCAGTACTTC. Translated: CASSLTAAIVKTQYF.

This clonotype was observed at least ten times. This rearrangement joins TRBV4-2 to TRBJ2-2; 9 positions agree with TRBD2. The CDR3 is 17 residues long. J gave up 8 bases and V 0 bases, and 10 bases lay outside the gene matches. CDR1 and CDR2 from the germline V gene are LGHNA and YNFKEQ. CDR3 sequence reads: CASSQEAGGPRIGELFF. CDR3 bases: TGTGCCAGCAGCCAAGAGGCGGGAGGGCCCAGAATAGGGGAGCTGTTTTTT.

Comments on this clonotype: A read error may explain this, as a much larger clone is one base away. The gene calls are TRBV4-2 and TRBJ1-4; D gene ambiguous. There are 15 residues in the CDR3. Germline V gives CDR1 LGHNA, CDR2 YNFKEQ. The CDR3 DNA reads as TGTGCCAGCAGCCAAGTGAGTCAGCTTAATGAAAAACTGTTATTT. Its translation: CASSQVSQLNEKLLF.

Points on this clonotype: A much bigger clone sits one base away, suggesting this may be a read error. This chain uses TRBV20-1 with TRBJ2-7; 13 bases match TRBD2. The length of the CDR3 is 15 residues. Germline V gene sequence: CDR1 DFQATT, CDR2 SNEGSKA (reference sequence). CDR3 sequence (DNA): TGCAGTGCTACTCCGGGACTAGCGGGAACCTACGAGCAGCACTTC. As protein: CSATPGLAGTYEQHF.

The genes are TRBV7-9 and TRBJ2-5; 8 nucleotides match TRBD1. Germline assignment: CDR1 SEHNR and CDR2 FQNEAQ (reference sequence). The CDR3 extends over 16 amino acids. With 5 bases clipped from V and 7 bases from J, the junction kept 15 bases outside the gene matches. CDR3 sequence (DNA): TGTGCCAGCAGCCCCTCGACAGGGGCGAGCGCTCGGACCCAGTACTTC. Protein product: CASSPSTGASARTQYF.

This clonotype appeared many times. The chain combines TRBV28 with TRBJ1-1, with TRBD1 identical over 8 bases. The CDR3 has 15 amino acids. With V trimmed by 4 bases and J by 4 bases, 8 bases remained unmatched. CDR1 and CDR2 (germline): MDHEN, SYDVKM. The CDR3 coding sequence is TGTGCCAGCAGTTCGGGGACAGGCTGGATCACTGAAGCTTTCTTT. Its protein is CASSSGTGWITEAFF.

The table lists this clonotype with a few counts. The chain has TRBV2 and TRBJ1-1; D call uncertain. Trimming took off 4 bases at V and 11 bases at J, with 14 bases between the two ends. The CDR3 has 12 amino acids. Germline V gene data show CDR1 as SNHLY and CDR2 as FYNNEI. This CDR3 is CASSAGSLRAFF. Written as DNA, the CDR3 is TGTGCCAGCAGTGCGGGCTCATTGAGGGCTTTCTTT. The entire variable domain, with the rest obtained from reference TRBV2 and TRBJ1-1, is as follows: EPEVTQTPSHQVTQMGQEVILRCVPISNHLYFYWYRQILGQKVEFLVSFYNNEISEKSEIFDDQFSVERPDGSNFTLKIRSTKLEDSAMYFCASSAGSLRAFFGQGTRLTVV.

This clonotype came up a few times. The chain couples TRBV20-1 to TRBJ1-4; maybe TRBD1 (5 bases). Trimming removed 1 base at V and 0 bases at J, with 9 bases between. The CDR3 totals 15 residues. Germline assignment: CDR1 DFQATT and CDR2 SNEGSKA (reference sequence). DNA of the CDR3: TGCAGTGCTAGAGTTAAAGGGGCAACTAATGAAAAACTGTTTTTT. It translates to CSARVKGATNEKLFF.